In this sample, the clone carrying this T cell receptor (beta chain) turned up a few times. Its cognate antigen is unknown. These data originate in a study of graft-versus-host responses after intestinal transplantation. Study-level information: Multivisceral, liver-intestinal, or isolated intestinal transplants were given to recipients.

General study points: High graft-versus-host to host-versus-graft clonal ratios were seen in allografts of patients with graft-donor T cell macrochimerism.

TCRdb's table, derived via immunoSEQ multiplex PCR, lists solely in-frame clones and lacks some. The table has around 130,000 clones, around 90% seen once. Trimming removed 8 bases at V and 8 bases at J, with 10 bases between. This CDR3 comprises 12 residues. Germline V gene lookup returns CDR1 MNHNS and CDR2 SASEGT. The sample here was unstimulated CD4+ T cells sorted from spleen or lymph node cells, taken before intestinal transplant. This sequence originates from a human donor who received an intestinal transplant. The rearrangement joins TRBV6-1 to TRBJ1-6; weak D call: TRBD1 (5 bases). CDR3 residues: CASWGSDSPLHF. The DNA of the CDR3 is TGTGCCAGCTGGGGGTCAGATTCACCCCTCCACTTT.